The sequence of this TCR beta chain was determined in a study of identical twins. This CDR3 comprises 15 residues. V gave up 7 bases and J gave up 3 bases; unmatched junction bases: 8. Germline lookup yields CDR1 DFQATT and CDR2 SNEGSKA (reference sequence). Healthy Caucasian individuals made up all the donors. TCRdb reanalysed the 5' RACE reads using MiXCR and keeps one entry per CDR3 protein. The sample holds 450,000 or so distinct CDR3 sequences, over 11% seen once. The study's findings and limits: Out-of-frame beta sequences exhibited a weaker degree of excess twin sharing.

The table lists this clonotype with a few counts. No antigen is known for it. The data were also submitted as part of a second study, on yellow fever vaccine responses in identical twins. This second report adds: It has been reported that, in twins, the vaccine T cell response seemed partly convergent and partly personalized.

This clonotype was obtained from a young woman in good health. Sequences were obtained from CD4+ T cells sorted from blood. The V and J genes are TRBV20-1 and TRBJ2-2, with 10 nucleotides matching TRBD2. The CDR3 sequence: CSVALAGRDTGELFF. In DNA form, the CDR3 reads TGCAGTGTCGCACTAGCGGGGAGAGACACCGGGGAGCTGTTTTTT.